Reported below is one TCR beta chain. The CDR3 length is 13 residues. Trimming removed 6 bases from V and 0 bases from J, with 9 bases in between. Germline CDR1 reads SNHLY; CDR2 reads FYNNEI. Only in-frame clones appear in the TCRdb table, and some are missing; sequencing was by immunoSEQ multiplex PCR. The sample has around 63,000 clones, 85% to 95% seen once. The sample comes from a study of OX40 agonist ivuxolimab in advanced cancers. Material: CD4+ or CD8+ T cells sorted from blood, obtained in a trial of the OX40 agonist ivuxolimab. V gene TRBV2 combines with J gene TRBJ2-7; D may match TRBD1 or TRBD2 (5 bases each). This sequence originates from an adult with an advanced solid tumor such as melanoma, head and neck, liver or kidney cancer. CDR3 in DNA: TGTGCCAGCAGAGGGACCGACTCCTACGAGCAGTACTTC. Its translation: CASRGTDSYEQYF.